These 5 T cell receptor beta chains were all obtained from the same sample, sequenced in a study of cytomegalovirus exposure and HLA in healthy donors. Use of 60 Vbeta and 13 Jbeta primers characterized the PCR. Sequencing used immunoSEQ multiplex PCR; TCRdb keeps in-frame clones, though not all of them. The sample contains 88,000 or so clones, 62% of which appear only once. The sequenced material came from PBMCs. The receptors come from a male donor in good health and CMV-seropositive.

The J gene is TRBJ2-7, the V gene TRBV6-6, with TRBD1 matching over 7 bases. Germline trimming cut 0 bases from V and 5 bases from J; bases unmatched to any gene: 4. Per the germline V gene, CDR1 is MNHNY and CDR2 is SVGAGI (reference sequence). This CDR3 region has 14 residues. The CDR3 protein is CASSYSEGANEQYF. The CDR3 DNA is TGTGCCAGCAGTTACTCAGAGGGGGCGAACGAGCAGTACTTC.

The chain has TRBV11-2 and TRBJ1-1; D is possibly TRBD1 (6 bases). The CDR3 extends over 13 amino acids. Between the trimmed V and J ends, which lost 0 bases and 11 bases, there was a span of 13 bases. CDR1 is SGHAT and CDR2 is FQNNGV in the germline V gene. The CDR3 DNA follows: TGTGCCAGCAGCTTAGAGGGGCGTGGGGGCGCTTTCTTT. Translating it yields CASSLEGRGGAFF.

In nucleotides, the CDR3 is TGTGCCAGCAGCCCCGAGGGCTTTAACTGGGCGCAGTATTTT. This encodes CASSPEGFNWAQYF. This chain uses TRBV28 with TRBJ2-3, with D perhaps TRBD2 (5 bases). The CDR3 spans 14 residues. Germline CDR1 and CDR2: MDHEN and SYDVKM. The germline V and J ends were trimmed by 6 bases and 10 bases, with 20 bases remaining between them.

V gene TRBV10-3 combines with J gene TRBJ2-5; 7 bases are shared with TRBD1. Germline lookup yields CDR1 ENHRY and CDR2 SYGVKD. This CDR3 comprises 14 residues. Trimming took 5 bases from V and 3 from J; bases not matched to a gene: 6. This chain's CDR3 is CAISLRQGEETQYF. CDR3 nucleotides: TGTGCCATCAGTCTAAGACAGGGAGAAGAGACCCAGTACTTC.

The gene calls are TRBV28 and TRBJ2-7, with TRBD1 matching 10 bases. V lost 10 bases to trimming and J lost 5 bases; unmatched junction nucleotides: 14. Germline CDR1 and CDR2: MDHEN and SYDVKM. The CDR3 sequence is 15 residues long. CDR3 sequence: CAIKLGQGDSNEQYF. The CDR3 DNA reads as TGTGCCATCAAATTAGGACAGGGGGACTCTAACGAGCAGTACTTC. The full variable domain, rest sourced from reference TRBV28 and TRBJ2-7, is DVKVTQSSRYLVKRTGEKVFLECVQDMDHENMFWYRQDPGLGLRLIYFSYDVKMKEKGDIPEGYSVSREKKERFSLILESASTNQTSMYLCAIKLGQGDSNEQYFGPGTRLTVT.